This T cell receptor (beta chain) was found in a study of blood T cell repertoires in COVID-19. Study details: The United States, Italy and Spain were the sources of the acute and convalescent COVID-19 samples.

The junction had 5 bases not matched to a gene; V was cut back by 1 base and J by 5 bases. Germline lookup yields CDR1 SGHAT and CDR2 FQNNGV. This CDR3 region has 14 residues. The protocol was immunoSEQ multiplex PCR, while the TCRdb copy is restricted to in-frame clones and leaves out a portion. This table holds 70,000 to 80,000 clones, around nine tenths found once. This clone was counted only a few times. This clonotype was sampled from a human donor in a cohort sampled during active COVID-19. The chain employs TRBV11-2 and TRBJ2-7, with 7 bases aligning to TRBD2. The sequencing sample was made of peripheral blood. CDR3 loop: CASSLAGGWNEQYF. CDR3 sequence (DNA): TGTGCCAGCAGCTTAGCCGGGGGGTGGAACGAGCAGTACTTC. The complete variable domain, with remaining parts taken from reference TRBV11-2 and TRBJ2-7, reads EAGVAQSPRYKIIEKRQSVAFWCNPISGHATLYWYQQILGQGPKLLIQFQNNGVVDDSQLPKDRFSAERLKGVDSTLKIQPAKLEDSAVYLCASSLAGGWNEQYFGPGTRLTVT.